These T cell receptor beta chains were read from a single sample in a study of blood T cell repertoires in COVID-19. The protocol was immunoSEQ multiplex PCR, while the TCRdb copy is restricted to in-frame clones and leaves out a portion. In the table there are just over 150,000 clones, roughly 80% of which are singletons. The specimen sequenced was peripheral blood. The receptors derive from a woman in her forties with COVID-19, enrolled during active disease. Each CDR3 is given with its conserved first and last residue. D genes are given only for firm matches. Some rows mark clone size as missing; the rest say once, few, many or name a class of expanded clone.

d_call: -; clone_size: -; j_call: TRBJ2-6; v_call: TRBV6-4; cdr3_aa: CASSEGGMGGANVLTF; cdr3_nt: TGTGCCAGCAGTGAGGGGGGAATGGGTGGGGCCAACGTCCTGACTTTC
d_call: TRBD1; clone_size: once; j_call: TRBJ1-3; v_call: TRBV19; cdr3_aa: CASSEQGAGNTIYF; cdr3_nt: TGTGCCAGTAGTGAGCAGGGGGCTGGAAACACCATATATTTT
d_call: -; clone_size: -; j_call: TRBJ1-1; v_call: TRBV7-9; cdr3_aa: CEARGNSEAFF; cdr3_nt: TGTGAGGCGAGAGGGAACAGTGAAGCTTTCTTT
d_call: -; clone_size: -; j_call: TRBJ2-3; v_call: TRBV7-2; cdr3_aa: CASSGPGQQSSTDTQYF; cdr3_nt: TGTGCCAGCAGCGGTCCGGGACAACAGTCTAGCACAGATACGCAGTATTTT
d_call: TRBD1; clone_size: -; j_call: TRBJ1-2; v_call: TRBV3-1/TRBV3-2; cdr3_aa: CASSQDLGTVSAYGYTF; cdr3_nt: TGTGCCAGCAGCCAAGATCTCGGGACAGTCTCAGCCTATGGCTACACCTTC
d_call: -; clone_size: -; j_call: TRBJ2-3; v_call: TRBV6-5; cdr3_aa: CASTDRMNTDTQYF; cdr3_nt: TGTGCCAGCACCGACAGGATGAACACAGATACGCAGTATTTT
d_call: TRBD1; clone_size: few; j_call: TRBJ2-7; v_call: TRBV30; cdr3_aa: CAWTEGQGFNEQYF; cdr3_nt: TGTGCCTGGACCGAAGGACAGGGCTTTAACGAGCAGTACTTC
d_call: TRBD2; clone_size: few; j_call: TRBJ2-1; v_call: TRBV6-4; cdr3_aa: CASRRLAGGPNEQFF; cdr3_nt: TGTGCCAGCAGACGACTAGCGGGAGGGCCCAATGAGCAGTTCTTC
d_call: TRBD1; clone_size: -; j_call: TRBJ1-1; v_call: TRBV29-1; cdr3_aa: CSATGGNAEAFF; cdr3_nt: TGCAGCGCGACAGGGGGCAACGCTGAAGCTTTCTTT
d_call: -; clone_size: -; j_call: TRBJ1-3; v_call: TRBV3-1/TRBV3-2; cdr3_aa: CASSHSRGAGNTIYF; cdr3_nt: TGTGCCAGCAGCCATAGCAGGGGAGCTGGAAACACCATATATTTT
d_call: TRBD2; clone_size: -; j_call: TRBJ2-7; v_call: TRBV28; cdr3_aa: CASSPGTSGTYEQYF; cdr3_nt: TGTGCCAGCAGTCCGGGGACTAGCGGGACCTACGAGCAGTACTTC
d_call: -; clone_size: -; j_call: TRBJ2-1; v_call: TRBV9; cdr3_aa: CASSVDFGTYNEQFF; cdr3_nt: TGTGCCAGCAGCGTAGATTTCGGTACGTACAATGAGCAGTTCTTC
d_call: TRBD2; clone_size: -; j_call: TRBJ2-7; v_call: TRBV10-3; cdr3_aa: CAISERTSGRNEQYF; cdr3_nt: TGTGCCATCAGTGAGAGGACTAGCGGGAGAAACGAGCAGTACTTC
d_call: TRBD1; clone_size: -; j_call: TRBJ1-1; v_call: TRBV7-9; cdr3_aa: CASSPYTGGFTEAFF; cdr3_nt: TGTGCCAGCAGCCCCTATACAGGGGGCTTTACTGAAGCTTTCTTT
d_call: -; clone_size: once; j_call: TRBJ2-3; v_call: TRBV27; cdr3_aa: CASSKDWVPQYF; cdr3_nt: TGTGCCAGCAGCAAAGACTGGGTCCCGCAGTATTTT
d_call: -; clone_size: -; j_call: TRBJ2-5; v_call: TRBV2; cdr3_aa: CASSGGFTGETQYF; cdr3_nt: TGTGCCAGCAGTGGGGGATTCACAGGAGAGACCCAGTACTTC
d_call: -; clone_size: -; j_call: TRBJ1-1; v_call: TRBV30; cdr3_aa: CARQGQENTEAFF; cdr3_nt: TGTGCCCGCCAGGGACAAGAGAACACTGAAGCTTTCTTT
d_call: -; clone_size: -; j_call: TRBJ1-3; v_call: TRBV3-1/TRBV3-2; cdr3_aa: CASSQSHPGSGNTIYF; cdr3_nt: TGTGCCAGCAGCCAATCCCATCCAGGCTCTGGAAACACCATATATTTT
d_call: -; clone_size: once; j_call: TRBJ2-1; v_call: TRBV28; cdr3_aa: CASSPTGLGSPAADHEQFF; cdr3_nt: TGTGCCAGCAGTCCGACAGGGCTCGGGAGCCCCGCTGCGGACCATGAGCAGTTCTTC
d_call: -; clone_size: -; j_call: TRBJ2-1; v_call: TRBV9; cdr3_aa: CASSALSCNEQFF; cdr3_nt: TGTGCCAGCAGCGCACTTAGTTGCAATGAGCAGTTCTTC
d_call: -; clone_size: -; j_call: TRBJ2-3; v_call: TRBV4-1; cdr3_aa: CASSQDQQPRTDTQYF; cdr3_nt: TGCGCCAGCAGCCAAGATCAACAGCCCCGCACAGATACGCAGTATTTT
d_call: TRBD2; clone_size: -; j_call: TRBJ2-3; v_call: TRBV6-5; cdr3_aa: CASSPLAGGPDTQYF; cdr3_nt: TGTGCCAGCAGTCCCCTAGCGGGGGGCCCAGATACGCAGTATTTT
d_call: TRBD1; clone_size: -; j_call: TRBJ1-2; v_call: TRBV28; cdr3_aa: CASSPPTGFNGYTF; cdr3_nt: TGTGCCAGCAGCCCTCCGACAGGGTTTAATGGCTACACCTTC
d_call: -; clone_size: -; j_call: TRBJ2-6; v_call: TRBV4-2; cdr3_aa: CADGRPGANVLTF; cdr3_nt: TGTGCGGATGGCAGGCCTGGGGCCAACGTCCTGACTTTC
d_call: -; clone_size: -; j_call: TRBJ1-1; v_call: TRBV19; cdr3_aa: CASSFQGSIAEAFF; cdr3_nt: TGTGCCAGTAGTTTTCAGGGTAGTATCGCTGAAGCTTTCTTT